The next 11 T cell receptor beta chains were all read from a single sample in a study of tumor-infiltrating lymphocytes in primary liver carcinoma. From roughly 470 ng total RNA, TCR beta cDNA was generated with a primer in the constant region. Three nested multiplex PCR rounds of slightly modified ARM-PCR generated TCR beta libraries. The two initial PCR rounds, roughly 11 cycles each, used TRBV1-TRBV30 forward and C-beta reverse primers. TCRdb independently ran MiXCR on the multiplex PCR reads; one entry per CDR3 protein. This table holds 100,000 to 150,000 distinct CDR3 sequences, under 65% found once. From unsorted bulk tissue weighing about 17-30 mg, DNA and RNA were co-extracted. Material for sequencing was liver tumor tissue from sampling region 3. Subset of the sample: tumor region T3, left-lateral pole. Receptors originate from a woman in her sixties or seventies with primary liver carcinoma and hepatitis B virus infection.

V gene TRBV28 combines with J gene TRBJ1-5; D is perhaps TRBD1 (6 bases). Trimming pared 7 bases from V and 7 bases from J, leaving 20 bases between. Germline CDR1 is MDHEN and CDR2 is SYDVKM. The CDR3 runs 15 residues. The CDR3 here is CASTKGQTQGQPQHF. The CDR3 DNA reads as TGTGCCAGCACCAAAGGACAGACCCAGGGACAGCCCCAGCATTTT.

Turning to this clonotype: At one of its ends the junction is not consistent with the germline gene, which may arise from a read error. V and J are TRBV11-1 and TRBJ2-7, with D tentatively TRBD1 or TRBD2 (6 bases each). Germline CDR1 reads SGHAT; CDR2 reads FQDESV (reference sequence). The CDR3 has 15 residues. In DNA, the CDR3 is TGTGCCAGCAACCCTAGGACAGCAGGACTACGCGAGCAATACTTC. Protein sequence: CASNPRTAGLREQYF. Looking up the rest from reference TRBV11-1 and TRBJ2-7 gives the full variable domain: EAEVAQSPRYKITEKSQAVAFWCDPISGHATLYWYRQILGQGPELLVQFQDESVVDDSQLPKDRFSAERLKGVDSTLKIQPAELGDSAMYLCASNPRTAGLREQYFGPGTRLTVT.

Regarding this clonotype: Germline is not matched at one junction end, which may reflect a read error. V gene TRBV12-3 or TRBV12-4 combines with J gene TRBJ2-7; TRBD2 might be the D (6 bases). The CDR3 length is 13 residues. The CDR3 here is CASAPGSSYVQYF. The CDR3 nucleotides are TGTGCCAGCGCGCCCGGGAGCTCCTACGTGCAGTACTTC.

This clonotype was detected ten times or more. The J gene is TRBJ2-1, the V gene TRBV6-5; the match to TRBD2 covers 8 bases. Germline CDR1 MNHEY, CDR2 SVGAGI. With V trimmed by 1 base and J by 4 bases, 3 bases remained unmatched. CDR3 length: 15 amino acids. CDR3: CASSYFSGEYNEQFF. The CDR3 nucleotides read TGTGCCAGCAGTTACTTTAGCGGGGAGTACAATGAGCAGTTCTTC.

Concerning this clonotype itself: One end of the junction varies from germline; a read error may be responsible. The chain uses TRBV5-1 and TRBJ2-7, with TRBD1 matching over 8 bases. This CDR3 region has 15 residues. The germline gives CDR1 SGHRS, CDR2 YFSETQ. The CDR3 reads CAISRSGGAGYEQYF. Here the CDR3 DNA reads TGCGCCATCAGCCGATCAGGGGGCGCTGGCTACGAGCAGTACTTC.

In this sample, this clonotype turned up once. The rearrangement links TRBV28 to TRBJ2-4; unclear D gene. The CDR3 is made up of 15 amino acids. Germline V lookup: CDR1 MDHEN, CDR2 SYDVKM. Trimming shortened V by 2 bases and J by 5 bases, and 13 bases separated the two germline ends. This CDR3 is CASSLGQFVQNIQYF. As DNA, the CDR3 is TGTGCCAGCAGTTTAGGTCAATTCGTCCAAAACATTCAGTACTTC.

The rearrangement joins TRBV7-3 to TRBJ2-3; 7 positions agree with TRBD2. This CDR3 contains 16 residues. Germline-derived CDR1 and CDR2 are SGHTA and FQGTGA. Losses at the gene ends were 5 bases for V and 4 bases for J; bases not matched to a gene: 12. CDR3 DNA: TGTGCCAGCAGCCCCCTCGGCGGGAGACGGGCAGATACGCAGTATTTT. Translating gives CASSPLGGRRADTQYF.

The gene calls are TRBV11-2 and TRBJ2-5, with a weak D call TRBD2 (5 bases). Between the trimmed V and J ends, which lost 4 bases and 5 bases, there was a span of 14 bases. Germline V gives CDR1 SGHAT, CDR2 FQNNGV. The CDR3 is made up of 14 amino acids. The CDR3 coding sequence is TGTGCCAGCAGCTCAGTGTCAGCGGTCGAGACCCAGTACTTC. Translation: CASSSVSAVETQYF.

With regard to this clonotype: Its ends do not fully match the called genes, so a read error is possible. This chain links TRBV11-2 with TRBJ2-3, with D possibly being TRBD2 (7 bases). CDR1 is SGHAT and CDR2 is FQNNGV in the germline V gene. This CDR3 comprises 14 residues. The CDR3 sequence: CASSGGGVGDMQFF. The DNA for the CDR3 is TGTGCCAGCAGCGGCGGGGGCGTGGGAGATATGCAGTTTTTT. Variable domain in full (rest from reference TRBV11-2 and TRBJ2-3): EAGVAQSPRYKIIEKRQSVAFWCNPISGHATLYWYQQILGQGPKLLIQFQNNGVVDDSQLPKDRFSAERLKGVDSTLKIQPAKLEDSAVYLCASSGGGVGDMQFFGPGTRLTVL.

V usage is TRBV11-2 and J usage is TRBJ2-5; 10 positions agree with TRBD2. Germline assignment: CDR1 SGHAT and CDR2 FQNNGV. V gave up 5 bases and J gave up 5 bases; unmatched junction bases: 17. This CDR3 comprises 18 residues. As DNA, the CDR3 is TGTGCCAGCAGCCCTACTCATGGTAGCGGGAGGCTTGCGGAGACCCAGTACTTC. Translation gives CASSPTHGSGRLAETQYF.

The chain couples TRBV30 to TRBJ2-3, with 10 bases lining up with TRBD1. After removal of 2 bases from V and 5 bases from J, the junction contained 13 bases not matched to a gene. CDR3 length: 17 residues. CDR1 is GTSNPN, CDR2 SVGIG, per germline (reference sequence). The CDR3 is CAWSFRDRGFIVDTQYF. The DNA of the CDR3 is TGTGCCTGGAGTTTCCGGGACAGGGGCTTCATAGTAGATACGCAGTATTTT. Together with reference TRBV30 and TRBJ2-3, the CDR3 gives the full variable domain: SQTIHQWPATLVQPVGSPLSLECTVEGTSNPNLYWYRQAAGRGLQLLFYSVGIGQISSEVPQNLSASRPQDRQFILSSKKLLLSDSGFYLCAWSFRDRGFIVDTQYFGPGTRLTVL.